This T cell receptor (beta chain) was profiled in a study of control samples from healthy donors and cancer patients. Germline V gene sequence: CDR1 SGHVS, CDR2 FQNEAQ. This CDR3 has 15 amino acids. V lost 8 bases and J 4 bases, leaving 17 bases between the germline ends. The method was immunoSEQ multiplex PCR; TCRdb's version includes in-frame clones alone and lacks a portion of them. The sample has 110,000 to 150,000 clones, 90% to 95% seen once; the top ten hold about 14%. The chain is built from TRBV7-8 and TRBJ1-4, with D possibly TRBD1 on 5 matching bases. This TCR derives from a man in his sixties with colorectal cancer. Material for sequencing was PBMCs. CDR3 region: CASSGGVSYNEKLFF. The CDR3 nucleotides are TGTGCCAGCTCGGGGGGGGTTTCTTATAATGAAAAACTGTTTTTT.